The next 26 T cell receptor beta chains were all read from a single sample in a study of blood T cell repertoires in COVID-19. Method: immunoSEQ multiplex PCR; TCRdb's copy keeps in-frame clones and lacks some. The sample includes 350,000 to 400,000 clones, 91% seen only once; the top ten take more than 0.85%. The sample comprised PBMCs or T cells enriched from blood (not recorded which). The receptors derive from a woman in her thirties or forties who had been exposed to COVID-19.

Only one count was recorded for this clone. The chain combines TRBV29-1 with TRBJ1-2; TRBD1 is a possible D gene (5 bases). Trimming cost V 1 base and J 3 bases, with 12 bases left between them. Germline CDR1 reads SQVTM; CDR2 reads ANQGSEA. This CDR3 comprises 14 residues. CDR3 protein: CSVEGIGDYYGYTF. The CDR3 nucleotides read TGCAGCGTTGAAGGGATCGGGGACTACTATGGCTACACCTTC.

This chain uses TRBV6-5 with TRBJ1-1; possibly TRBD1 for D (6 bases). Germline assignment: CDR1 MNHEY and CDR2 SVGAGI. Trimming took off 6 bases at V and 1 base at J, with 9 bases between the two ends. The CDR3 is 13 residues long. The CDR3, as DNA: TGTGCCAGCAGCACAGGGTCGAACACTGAAGCTTTCTTT. Translated: CASSTGSNTEAFF.

The CDR3 sequence: CAWRPGQDTGELFF. The CDR3, as DNA: TGTGCCTGGAGACCGGGACAAGACACCGGGGAGCTGTTTTTT. The chain has TRBV30 and TRBJ2-2; tentatively, D is TRBD1 (6 bases). This CDR3 comprises 14 residues. The V gene lost 3 bases and the J gene lost 3 bases, with 11 bases spanning the gap. Germline V gene sequence: CDR1 GTSNPN, CDR2 SVGIG (reference sequence).

The V call is TRBV5-1, the J call TRBJ2-7; 8 bases fit TRBD2. Unmatched junction bases numbered 4, after V lost 2 bases and J lost 3 bases. Germline V gene data show CDR1 as SGHRS and CDR2 as YFSETQ. The CDR3 length is 14 residues. DNA for the CDR3: TGCGCCAGCAGCTTTAGCGGGGAGTTCTACGAGCAGTACTTC. Protein product: CASSFSGEFYEQYF.

This chain joins TRBV11-3 and TRBJ2-1; maybe TRBD2 (5 bases). This CDR3 region has 17 residues. The ends were cut back, 0 bases at V and 0 bases at J, with 12 bases in the middle. From germline, CDR1 is SGHNT and CDR2 YENEEA. CDR3 in amino acids: CASSLDLGGYSYNEQFF. CDR3 coding DNA: TGTGCCAGCAGCTTAGATCTAGGCGGGTACTCCTACAATGAGCAGTTCTTC.

The rearrangement links TRBV19 to TRBJ2-2; perhaps TRBD1 as D (5 bases). V was trimmed by 6 bases and J by 0 bases, leaving 23 bases between them. The germline V gene encodes CDR1 LNHDA and CDR2 SQIVND (reference sequence). The CDR3 spans 19 residues. As DNA, the CDR3 is TGTGCCAGTAGGGACCCTGGCAGGGCCGACCTAACGAACACCGGGGAGCTGTTTTTT. Protein product: CASRDPGRADLTNTGELFF. The whole variable domain, remainder taken from reference TRBV19 and TRBJ2-2, is DGGITQSPKYLFRKEGQNVTLSCEQNLNHDAMYWYRQDPGQGLRLIYYSQIVNDFQKGDIAEGYSVSREKKESFPLTVTSAQKNPTAFYLCASRDPGRADLTNTGELFFGEGSRLTVL.

The J gene is TRBJ2-7, the V gene TRBV24-1, with a tentative D call TRBD2 (6 bases). Germline V lookup: CDR1 KGHDR, CDR2 SFDVKD. The ends were cut back, 3 bases at V and 2 bases at J, with 10 bases in the middle. The CDR3 contains 14 residues. This CDR3 reads CATSDSGPAYEQYF. The CDR3 DNA sequence: TGTGCCACCAGTGATAGCGGGCCAGCCTACGAGCAGTACTTC.

The chain combines TRBV3-1 (or the pseudogene TRBV3-2) with TRBJ2-5; 8 bases are a match to TRBD1. V shed 0 bases and J 4 bases; nucleotides not matched to a gene: 19. CDR1 is LGHDT, CDR2 YNNKEL, per germline (reference sequence). This CDR3 has 20 residues. CDR3 protein: CASSQDWLDRDPPGGETQYF. The DNA of the CDR3 is TGTGCCAGCAGCCAAGATTGGCTGGACAGGGATCCACCAGGGGGAGAGACCCAGTACTTC.

V and J are TRBV5-1 and TRBJ1-3, with D tentatively TRBD1 (5 bases). From germline, CDR1 is SGHRS and CDR2 YFSETQ. V lost 5 bases, J lost 4 bases, and 16 bases lay in between. The CDR3 spans 15 residues. The CDR3 DNA follows: TGCGCCAGCAGTACCCTAGGGGTGGTCGGAAACACCATATATTTT. Its protein product is CASSTLGVVGNTIYF.

The V call is TRBV7-2, the J call TRBJ2-3, with 11 nucleotides matching TRBD1. Germline CDR1 reads SGHTA; CDR2 reads FQGNSA. CDR3 length: 15 amino acids. V trimming: 4 bases; J trimming: 5 bases; junction bases outside the gene matches: 5. In nucleotides, the CDR3 is TGTGCCAGCAGCTACCGGACAGGGGGCAGAGATACGCAGTATTTT. Its translation is CASSYRTGGRDTQYF.

Turning to this clone: This same CDR3 is encoded by further DNA sequences in the sample. The chain employs TRBV19 and TRBJ2-1, with 12 bases that match TRBD2. Germline V CDR1 and CDR2: LNHDA, SQIVND (reference sequence). The V gene end was trimmed by 1 base and the J gene end by 0 bases; junction bases not matched to a gene: 1. The CDR3 runs to 17 residues. CDR3 amino acids: CASSIASGGASYNEQFF. CDR3 DNA: TGTGCCAGTAGTATAGCTAGCGGGGGGGCCTCCTACAATGAGCAGTTCTTC.

This clone was detected once. The genes are TRBV19 and TRBJ1-2, with unresolved D. Trimming took off 5 bases at V and 9 bases at J, with 10 bases between the two ends. The CDR3 covers 11 residues. The germline V gene encodes CDR1 LNHDA and CDR2 SQIVND (reference sequence). The CDR3 is CASSSVFRYTF. The CDR3, as DNA: TGTGCCAGTAGTTCAGTGTTCCGCTACACCTTC.

The chain uses TRBV7-9 and TRBJ2-5; possibly TRBD1 for D (7 bases). This CDR3 has 14 amino acids. Deletions cut 5 bases from V and 6 bases from J, with 16 bases between. Germline CDR1 and CDR2: SEHNR and FQNEAQ (reference sequence). CDR3 in amino acids: CASSESGGSQTQYF. In DNA form, the CDR3 reads TGTGCCAGCAGCGAGTCAGGGGGGAGTCAGACCCAGTACTTC.

This chain uses TRBV6-5 with TRBJ2-6; 9 bases fit TRBD1. Trimming took 6 bases from V and 3 from J; bases not matched to a gene: 3. The CDR3 covers 15 residues. Germline V CDR1 and CDR2: MNHEY, SVGAGI. Written as DNA, the CDR3 is TGTGCCAGCAGGACGGACAGGGGTGGGGCCAACGTCCTGACTTTC. Protein product: CASRTDRGGANVLTF.

The rearrangement uses TRBV27 and TRBJ2-4, with TRBD1 matching over 11 bases. CDR1 and CDR2 from the germline V gene are MNHEY and SMNVEV (reference sequence). Trimming removed 8 bases from V and 4 bases from J; junction bases left unmatched: 13. The CDR3 extends over 17 amino acids. The CDR3 loop reads CASSGTGGSIGKNIQYF. CDR3 coding DNA: TGTGCCAGCTCCGGGACAGGGGGTAGTATTGGGAAAAACATTCAGTACTTC.

The V call is TRBV7-3, the J call TRBJ1-1, with no clear D. The CDR3 totals 13 residues. V was trimmed by 3 bases and J by 5 bases, leaving 10 bases between them. The germline V gene encodes CDR1 SGHTA and CDR2 FQGTGA. The CDR3 spells CASSFSITTEAFF. DNA of the CDR3: TGTGCCAGCAGCTTCTCGATTACAACTGAAGCTTTCTTT.

J is TRBJ2-7 and V is TRBV11-3, with D tentatively TRBD1 (5 bases). Germline values: CDR1 SGHNT, CDR2 YENEEA. Between the trimmed V and J ends, which lost 5 bases and 2 bases, there was a span of 13 bases. The CDR3 contains 14 residues. This chain's CDR3 is CASSRHRSAYEQYF. As DNA, the CDR3 is TGTGCCAGCAGCCGCCACAGGAGTGCCTACGAGCAGTACTTC.

As for this clone: Other DNA sequences within the sample encode an identical CDR3. This chain connects TRBV18 to TRBJ1-3; D may be TRBD1 (5 bases). Germline CDR1 is KGHSH and CDR2 is LQKENI. There are 15 residues in the CDR3. Trimming cost V 2 bases and J 0 bases, with 8 bases left between them. CDR3 nucleotides: TGTGCCAGCTCACCATTAAGGGGCTCTGGAAACACCATATATTTT. Translation: CASSPLRGSGNTIYF.

The count of this clone is one. V usage is TRBV4-1 and J usage is TRBJ1-2; D is possibly TRBD1 (6 bases). Trimming left V 0 bases short and J 4 bases short, with 15 bases between. The CDR3 has 16 residues. CDR1 and CDR2 (germline): MGHRA, YSYEKL. Here the CDR3 DNA reads TGCGCCAGCAGCCAAGATCCGGGGGGCGTAGGCTATGGCTACACCTTC. Translation: CASSQDPGGVGYGYTF.

The chain uses TRBV15 and TRBJ2-3; TRBD2 matches 10 bases. V was clipped by 8 bases and J by 0 bases; unmatched bases: 14. The CDR3 has 18 residues. Germline V CDR1 and CDR2: LNHNV, YYDKDF (reference sequence). The CDR3 loop is CATPRSGGGRQSTDTQYF. CDR3 coding DNA: TGTGCCACCCCACGCAGCGGGGGGGGGAGACAGAGCACAGATACGCAGTATTTT.

This clone has just one count. V is TRBV2 and J is TRBJ2-1; TRBD2 matches 7 bases. In germline, CDR1 is SNHLY, CDR2 FYNNEI. J gave up 2 bases and V 4 bases, and 5 bases lay outside the gene matches. The CDR3 consists of 15 residues. CDR3 amino acids: CASSGASGAYNEQFF. The DNA for the CDR3 is TGTGCCAGCAGTGGTGCCAGCGGGGCCTACAATGAGCAGTTCTTC.

The chain couples TRBV7-9 to TRBJ2-7; D unresolved. This CDR3 region has 11 residues. CDR1 SEHNR and CDR2 FQNEAQ come from the germline V gene (reference sequence). Between the trimmed V and J ends, which lost 3 bases and 4 bases, there was a span of 4 bases. CDR3 coding DNA: TGTGCCAGCAGCTTTAATTACGAGCAGTACTTC. It codes for CASSFNYEQYF.

This sequence joins TRBV14 and TRBJ1-2; D gene uncertain. Germline V gives CDR1 SGHDN, CDR2 FVKESK. The length of the CDR3 is 17 residues. The V end was cut by 4 bases, the J end by 4 bases, with 22 bases between. The CDR3 DNA follows: TGTGCCAGCAGCCCTAGATCGATACGAGGTCCGCTCTATGGCTACACCTTC. Amino acids: CASSPRSIRGPLYGYTF. The variable domain in full, completed from reference TRBV14 and TRBJ1-2, reads EAGVTQFPSHSVIEKGQTVTLRCDPISGHDNLYWYRRVMGKEIKFLLHFVKESKQDESGMPNNRFLAERTGGTYSTLKVQPAELEDSGVYFCASSPRSIRGPLYGYTFGSGTRLTVV.

This clone was detected only a few times. The rearrangement joins TRBV30 to TRBJ1-2; D is possibly TRBD1 (5 bases). V shed 5 bases and J shed 13 bases, with 26 bases lying between them. The CDR3 loop spans 14 amino acids. Germline V gene lookup returns CDR1 GTSNPN and CDR2 SVGIG (reference sequence). CDR3 in amino acids: CAWVPSDPRAQGTF. CDR3 in DNA: TGTGCCTGGGTGCCGTCCGACCCCCGGGCGCAGGGCACCTTC.

V and J are TRBV6-2 or TRBV6-3 and TRBJ2-2; a possible D gene is TRBD2 (5 bases). Germline assignment: CDR1 MNHEY and CDR2 SVGEGT. CDR3 size: 15 residues. The V end was cut by 2 bases, the J end by 2 bases, with 9 bases between. The CDR3 DNA is TGTGCCAGCAGTTACGAGACTACTAACACCGGGGAGCTGTTTTTT. This gives the protein CASSYETTNTGELFF.

In this sample, this clone turned up once. J is TRBJ2-3 and V is TRBV5-8; maybe TRBD2 (6 bases). Trimming left V 4 bases short and J 1 base short, with 13 bases between. Germline V CDR1 and CDR2: SGHTS, YDEGEE. The CDR3 is made up of 15 amino acids. CDR3 region: CASSLLGGGTDTQYF. CDR3 nucleotide sequence: TGTGCCAGCAGCCTCCTCGGAGGGGGCACAGATACGCAGTATTTT. Drawing the rest from reference TRBV5-8 and TRBJ2-3, the complete variable domain is EAGVTQSPTHLIKTRGQQATLRCSPISGHTSVYWYQQALGLGLQFLLWYDEGEERNRGNFPPRFSGRQFPNYSSELNVNALELEDSALYLCASSLLGGGTDTQYFGPGTRLTVL.